Below, one T cell receptor (beta chain) is given with its context. The assay was immunoSEQ multiplex PCR, and TCRdb's table has in-frame clones only and misses some. The repertoire holds roughly 330,000 clones, about 89% seen once, with approximately 5% in the top ten. The germline CDR1 and CDR2 sequences are MNHEY and SMNVEV (reference sequence). The CDR3 is 14 residues long. The V end lost 6 bases, the J end lost 4 bases, and 15 bases lay between the germline ends. The sample originates from a study of blood T cell repertoires in COVID-19. This receptor was identified in a woman in her thirties who had recovered from COVID-19. The chain links TRBV27 to TRBJ1-2; no firm D call. Specimen: PBMCs or T cells enriched from blood (not recorded which). The CDR3 protein is CASSPEGASYGYTF. CDR3 nucleotides: TGTGCCAGCAGCCCCGAGGGAGCCTCCTATGGCTACACCTTC.